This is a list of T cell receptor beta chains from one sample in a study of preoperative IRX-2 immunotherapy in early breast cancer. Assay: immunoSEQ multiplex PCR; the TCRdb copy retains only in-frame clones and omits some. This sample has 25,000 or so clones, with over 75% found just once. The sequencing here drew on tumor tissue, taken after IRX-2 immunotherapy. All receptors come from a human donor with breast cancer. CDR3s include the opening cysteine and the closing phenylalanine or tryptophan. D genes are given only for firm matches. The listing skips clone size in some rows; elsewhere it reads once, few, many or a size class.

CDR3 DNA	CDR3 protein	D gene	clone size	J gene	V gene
TGCGCCAGCAGCTTGAGGCCAGGGTCGGATGGCTACACCTTC	CASSLRPGSDGYTF	.	.	TRBJ1-2	TRBV5-1
TGCGCCAGCAGACCGAGACAGGACCGTAACTATGGCTACACCTTC	CASRPRQDRNYGYTF	.	.	TRBJ1-2	TRBV23-1
TGCGCCAGCAGGGTAGCGGGAGGTGGAGAGACCCAGTACTTC	CASRVAGGGETQYF	TRBD2	.	TRBJ2-5	TRBV4-1
TGTGCCAGCAGTTTGAAGGGAGGAACTGAAGCTTTCTTT	CASSLKGGTEAFF	.	.	TRBJ1-1	TRBV27
TGTGCCAGCACCCAATCCGGGACGAGCAATGAGCAGTTCTTC	CASTQSGTSNEQFF	.	.	TRBJ2-1	TRBV5-4
TGCGCCAGCAGCCAAGGGGACCCCAATCAGCCCCAGCATTTT	CASSQGDPNQPQHF	.	.	TRBJ1-5	TRBV4-1
TGTGCCAGCTCACCAGACCCGACAGGGGGCCGAGGCTACACCTTC	CASSPDPTGGRGYTF	TRBD1	.	TRBJ1-2	TRBV18
TGTGCCAGCAGCCTCGCGGGGGGACCCTACGAGCAGTACTTC	CASSLAGGPYEQYF	TRBD2	.	TRBJ2-7	TRBV4-1
TGTGCCAGCAGCTTAGGACAGGTTGACTACGAGCAGTACTTC	CASSLGQVDYEQYF	.	.	TRBJ2-7	TRBV7-8
TGCGCCAGCAGCTTGGCCGGACAGGGGGCCTCCTACGAGCAGTACTTC	CASSLAGQGASYEQYF	TRBD1	.	TRBJ2-7	TRBV5-1
TGTGCCAGCAGTTTTGTGGGTTTGGTGCGGGAGCAGTACTTC	CASSFVGLVREQYF	.	.	TRBJ2-7	TRBV28
TGTGCTAGTGGTTTGGTACTCGGGACAGTACCTGAGCAGTACTTC	CASGLVLGTVPEQYF	TRBD1	.	TRBJ2-7	TRBV12-5
TGTGCCAGCAGTAAGGGACAAAGGAGAGAAAAACTGTTTTTT	CASSKGQRREKLFF	.	few	TRBJ1-4	TRBV28